This T cell receptor (beta chain) was observed in a study of cytomegalovirus exposure and HLA in healthy donors. Study at large: Caucasian-associated ancestry cluster membership applied to approximately 80% of nearly 400 genotyped donors. Study observations and caveats: In a later analysis, common viral pathogens appeared linked to several of the most significant clusters.

The V segment lost 4 bases and the J segment 8 bases; nucleotides outside the gene matches: 12. Per germline, CDR1 LNHDA and CDR2 SQIVND (reference sequence). The CDR3 loop spans 16 amino acids. Notes on this clone: Its antigen is undetermined.

PCR employed 60 Vbeta and 13 Jbeta primers. Libraries were prepared by immunoSEQ multiplex PCR; TCRdb keeps only in-frame clonotypes and omits some of them. The sample records around 150,000 clones, 55% to 80% being singletons. The sequencing sample was made of PBMCs. The chain recombines TRBV19 with TRBJ2-1; TRBD2 aligns across 9 bases. This sequence was found in a woman aged 55-70 years in good health and CMV-seropositive. The CDR3 bases are TGTGCCAGTAGTAGGGTAGCGGGAGAGGTTAGAGATGAGCAGTTCTTC. Encoded protein: CASSRVAGEVRDEQFF.